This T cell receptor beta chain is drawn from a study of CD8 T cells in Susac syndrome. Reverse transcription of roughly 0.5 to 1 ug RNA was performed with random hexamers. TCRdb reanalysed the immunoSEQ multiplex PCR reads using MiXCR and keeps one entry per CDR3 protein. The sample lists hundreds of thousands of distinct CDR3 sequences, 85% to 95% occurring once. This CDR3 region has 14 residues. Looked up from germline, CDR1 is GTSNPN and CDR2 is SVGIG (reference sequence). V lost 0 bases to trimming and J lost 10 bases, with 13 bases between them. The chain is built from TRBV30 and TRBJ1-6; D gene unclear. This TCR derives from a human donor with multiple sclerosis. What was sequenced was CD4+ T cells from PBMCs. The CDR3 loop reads CAWSVPGPYSPLHF. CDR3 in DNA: TGTGCCTGGAGTGTACCGGGCCCATACTCACCCCTCCACTTT.